This passage covers 10 T cell receptor beta chains from one sample sequenced in a study of T cell responses to AZD1222 COVID-19 vaccine. Libraries were prepared by immunoSEQ multiplex PCR; TCRdb keeps only in-frame clonotypes and omits some of them. The table includes 65,000 to 90,000 clones, about 86% detected once. The sequenced sample was peripheral blood, obtained on day 0 of AZD1222 vaccination. Every receptor here comes from an adult in good health.

The chain uses TRBV5-4 and TRBJ1-1, with TRBD1 matching 9 bases. CDR1 is SGHNT, CDR2 YYREEE, per germline (reference sequence). The CDR3 contains 15 residues. With V trimmed by 3 bases and J by 2 bases, 5 bases remained unmatched. The CDR3 here is CASSSLDRGNTEAFF. The DNA of the CDR3 is TGTGCCAGCAGCTCCCTGGACAGGGGCAACACTGAAGCTTTCTTT. The full variable domain, rest sourced from reference TRBV5-4 and TRBJ1-1, is ETGVTQSPTHLIKTRGQQVTLRCSSQSGHNTVSWYQQALGQGPQFIFQYYREEENGRGNFPPRFSGLQFPNYSSELNVNALELDDSALYLCASSSLDRGNTEAFFGQGTRLTVV.

The rearrangement uses TRBV6-5 and TRBJ2-7; 8 bases agree with TRBD1. Germline V gives CDR1 MNHEY, CDR2 SVGAGI. The trim removed 0 bases at V and 6 bases at J, leaving 4 bases unmatched. This CDR3 comprises 14 residues. This CDR3 reads CASSYSTGGGEQYF. CDR3 coding DNA: TGTGCCAGCAGTTACTCCACAGGGGGAGGCGAGCAGTACTTC.

This clone came up a few times. The chain links TRBV6-5 to TRBJ2-1; maybe TRBD1 (5 bases). The CDR3 runs to 13 residues. V lost 2 bases and J lost 6, with 8 bases in between. The germline gives CDR1 MNHEY, CDR2 SVGAGI. CDR3 in DNA: TGTGCCAGCAGTTACATGCAGGGCAATGAGCAGTTCTTC. Protein: CASSYMQGNEQFF.

The rearrangement joins TRBV3-1 (or the pseudogene TRBV3-2) to TRBJ1-2; unclear D gene. V shed 1 base and J shed 11 bases, with 14 bases lying between them. Germline V lookup: CDR1 LGHDT, CDR2 YNNKEL (reference sequence). The CDR3 has 13 amino acids. Here the CDR3 reads CASSQGNEGGYTF. The CDR3 bases are TGTGCCAGCAGCCAAGGCAATGAAGGAGGTTACACCTTC.

This clone occurred once. The genes are TRBV5-1 and TRBJ2-2; 15 nucleotides line up with TRBD2. Germline CDR1 and CDR2: SGHRS and YFSETQ. This CDR3 has 20 amino acids. V gave up 4 bases and J gave up 2 bases; unmatched junction bases: 12. CDR3 sequence: CASSLNPLGLAGGNTGELFF. The CDR3 DNA reads as TGCGCCAGCAGCCTAAACCCATTGGGACTAGCGGGAGGAAACACCGGGGAGCTGTTTTTT.

The rearrangement links TRBV5-6 to TRBJ2-2; D is unresolved. V was trimmed by 0 bases and J by 5 bases, leaving 8 bases between them. Germline CDR1 is SGHDT and CDR2 is YYEEEE. This CDR3 is built from 14 residues. CDR3 sequence reads: CASSLARYTGELFF. The DNA of the CDR3 is TGTGCCAGCAGCTTGGCCCGTTATACCGGGGAGCTGTTTTTT.

Here the CDR3 reads CASSPQGWVYGYTF. The CDR3 bases are TGTGCCAGCAGCCCACAGGGGTGGGTCTATGGCTACACCTTC. The chain employs TRBV5-4 and TRBJ1-2; 7 bases match TRBD1. Trimming took 4 bases from V and 4 from J; bases not matched to a gene: 7. CDR1 is SGHNT and CDR2 is YYREEE in the germline V gene (reference sequence). The CDR3 extends over 14 amino acids. Filled out from reference TRBV5-4 and TRBJ1-2, the complete variable domain reads ETGVTQSPTHLIKTRGQQVTLRCSSQSGHNTVSWYQQALGQGPQFIFQYYREEENGRGNFPPRFSGLQFPNYSSELNVNALELDDSALYLCASSPQGWVYGYTFGSGTRLTVV.

This rearrangement joins TRBV2 to TRBJ2-7, with D perhaps TRBD1 (5 bases). Trimming cost V 6 bases and J 2 bases, with 8 bases left between them. The germline CDR1 and CDR2 sequences are SNHLY and FYNNEI. This CDR3 spans 12 amino acids. This CDR3 reads CASSKGTYEQYF. The CDR3 region has the DNA TGTGCCAGCAGCAAGGGGACCTACGAGCAGTACTTC.

The chain uses TRBV6-6 and TRBJ1-2; unclear D gene. Germline lookup yields CDR1 MNHNY and CDR2 SVGAGI (reference sequence). V was pared by 7 bases and J by 8 bases, with 23 bases between. CDR3 length: 15 amino acids. The CDR3 spells CASTDPGRRTKGYTF. The CDR3 DNA is TGTGCCAGCACCGACCCTGGGAGGCGGACGAAGGGCTACACCTTC.

The rearrangement links TRBV11-2 to TRBJ2-1; D remains ambiguous. CDR3 length: 14 residues. V was shortened by 1 base and J by 10 bases, with 14 bases between the two germline ends. Germline V gives CDR1 SGHAT, CDR2 FQNNGV. CDR3 bases: TGTGCCAGCAGCTTAGGAGGTCAGGCAAAAGAGCAGTTCTTC. It specifies CASSLGGQAKEQFF.